Below are 10 T cell receptor beta chains sequenced from a single sample in a study of CD8+ T cells in alopecia areata. Noted treatment: oral pan-JAK inhibitor, 5-10 mg twice daily. Isolated RNA was reverse transcribed into cDNA used as the sequencing template. The table came from immunoSEQ multiplex PCR; TCRdb's copy has only in-frame clones and leaves some out. The table has about 200,000 clones, roughly two fifths seen once; the top ten hold under 0.55%. This specimen consisted of CD4+ T cells sorted from blood, obtained between weeks 30 and 35, from a patient treated with tofacitinib. The receptors come from a human donor with alopecia areata.

The J gene is TRBJ2-3, the V gene TRBV7-2; a possible D gene is TRBD2 (7 bases). The V gene's germline CDR1 is SGHTA and CDR2 FQGNSA. With 1 base removed from V and 2 bases from J, the gap between germline ends came to 13 bases. The CDR3 loop spans 16 amino acids. The CDR3 region has the DNA TGTGCCAGCAGCTTAGGGGGGGCGGGGGCCACAGATACGCAGTATTTT. Translation gives CASSLGGAGATDTQYF.

The gene calls are TRBV2 and TRBJ2-7, with a possible D match to TRBD1 (5 bases). The CDR3 is 16 residues long. CDR1 and CDR2 (germline): SNHLY, FYNNEI. Trimming took 6 bases from V and 1 from J, leaving 19 bases between them. The CDR3 DNA is TGTGCCAGCAGAGATTACAGGTTTCTTGGGTCCTACGAGCAGTACTTC. It is translated as CASRDYRFLGSYEQYF.

The CDR3 loop is CASSGGQGLTTKETQYF. As DNA, the CDR3 is TGTGCCAGCAGCGGGGGACAGGGGCTAACAACTAAAGAGACCCAGTACTTC. This chain joins TRBV5-8 and TRBJ2-5; 10 bases are shared with TRBD1. V lost 4 bases to trimming and J lost 3 bases; unmatched junction nucleotides: 12. CDR1 is SGHTS, CDR2 YDEGEE, per germline. The CDR3 runs 17 residues.

The genes are TRBV5-1 and TRBJ2-1; 7 nucleotides agree with TRBD1. The ends lost 7 bases at V and 1 base at J; junction bases unmatched: 8. The germline V gene encodes CDR1 SGHRS and CDR2 YFSETQ. The CDR3 is made up of 15 amino acids. The CDR3 DNA reads as TGCGCCAGCCGAACAGGGGCTTCGTCCTACAATGAGCAGTTCTTC. It yields the protein CASRTGASSYNEQFF.

The genes are TRBV7-2 and TRBJ1-5; D may be TRBD1 (5 bases). The CDR3 contains 15 residues. CDR1 and CDR2 (germline): SGHTA, FQGNSA. Trimming shortened V by 1 base and J by 7 bases, and 14 bases separated the two germline ends. The CDR3 loop reads CASSLEAGDGQPQHF. CDR3 DNA: TGTGCCAGCAGCTTAGAGGCGGGGGACGGGCAGCCCCAGCATTTT.

The genes are TRBV4-1 and TRBJ2-4; D is uncertain. Trimming stripped 2 bases from V and 0 bases from J, with 5 bases between. Germline V gene data show CDR1 as MGHRA and CDR2 as YSYEKL. The CDR3 length is 14 residues. In DNA form, the CDR3 reads TGCGCCAGCAGCCAAACGCTAGCCAAAAACATTCAGTACTTC. It encodes CASSQTLAKNIQYF.

The chain links TRBV11-2 to TRBJ2-1; TRBD2 might be the D (5 bases). This CDR3 is 15 amino acids long. Germline V lookup: CDR1 SGHAT, CDR2 FQNNGV. V was shortened by 5 bases and J by 0 bases, with 11 bases between the two germline ends. The CDR3, as DNA: TGTGCCAGCAGCCTCAGACTAAGCTCCTACAATGAGCAGTTCTTC. Translating gives CASSLRLSSYNEQFF.

The chain has TRBV4-2 and TRBJ2-1, with TRBD2 as a possible D gene (7 bases). Germline values: CDR1 LGHNA, CDR2 YNFKEQ. The CDR3 is 20 residues long. The V end lost 4 bases, the J end lost 4 bases, and 29 bases lay between the germline ends. The CDR3 is CASSPEPSRRPGGPYNEQFF. The CDR3 DNA is TGTGCCAGCAGCCCAGAGCCAAGCCGAAGACCGGGGGGCCCGTACAATGAGCAGTTCTTC.

J is TRBJ1-1 and V is TRBV5-1; 7 bases align to TRBD1. Germline values: CDR1 SGHRS, CDR2 YFSETQ. The V segment lost 1 base and the J segment 1 base; nucleotides outside the gene matches: 4. This CDR3 spans 15 amino acids. The CDR3: CASSLSGTENTEAFF. For the CDR3, the DNA is TGCGCCAGCAGCTTGTCCGGGACAGAGAACACTGAAGCTTTCTTT. Full variable domain (outside the CDR3, taken from reference TRBV5-1 and TRBJ1-1): KAGVTQTPRYLIKTRGQQVTLSCSPISGHRSVSWYQQTPGQGLQFLFEYFSETQRNKGNFPGRFSGRQFSNSRSEMNVSTLELGDSALYLCASSLSGTENTEAFFGQGTRLTVV.

This clone was counted at least ten times. This chain joins TRBV15 and TRBJ2-7, with D uncertain. The CDR3 is 12 residues long. The V end lost 9 bases, the J end lost 6 bases, and 15 bases lay between the germline ends. Germline CDR1 and CDR2: LNHNV and YYDKDF (reference sequence). CDR3 bases: TGTGCCACACCCCAAGGGTGGTGCGAGCAGTACTTC. Translated: CATPQGWCEQYF.